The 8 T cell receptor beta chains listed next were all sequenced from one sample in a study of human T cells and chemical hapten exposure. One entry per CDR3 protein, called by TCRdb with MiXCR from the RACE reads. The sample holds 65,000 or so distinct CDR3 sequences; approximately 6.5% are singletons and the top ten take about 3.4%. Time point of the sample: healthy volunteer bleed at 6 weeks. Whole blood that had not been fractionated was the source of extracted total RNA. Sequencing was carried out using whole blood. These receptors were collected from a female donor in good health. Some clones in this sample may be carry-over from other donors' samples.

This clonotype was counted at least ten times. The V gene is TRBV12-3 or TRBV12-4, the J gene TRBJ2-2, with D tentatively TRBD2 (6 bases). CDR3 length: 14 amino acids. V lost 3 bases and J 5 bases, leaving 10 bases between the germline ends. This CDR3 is CASSFRGRTGELFF. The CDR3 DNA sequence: TGTGCCAGCAGTTTCCGGGGGAGGACCGGGGAGCTGTTTTTT.

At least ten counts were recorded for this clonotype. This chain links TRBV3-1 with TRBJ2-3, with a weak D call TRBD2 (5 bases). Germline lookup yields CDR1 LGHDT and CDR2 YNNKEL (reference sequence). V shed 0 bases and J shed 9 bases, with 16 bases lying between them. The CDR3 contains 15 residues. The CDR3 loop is CASSQEPERGGTQYF. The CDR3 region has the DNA TGTGCCAGCAGCCAAGAGCCAGAGCGAGGAGGAACGCAGTATTTT.

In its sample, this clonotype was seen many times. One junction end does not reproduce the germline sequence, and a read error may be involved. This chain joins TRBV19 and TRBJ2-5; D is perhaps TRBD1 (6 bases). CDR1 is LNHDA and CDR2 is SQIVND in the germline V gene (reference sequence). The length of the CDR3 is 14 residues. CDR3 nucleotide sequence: TGTGCCAGTAGTATAGATGGACAGAAAGAGACCCGGTACTTC. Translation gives CASSIDGQKETRYF.

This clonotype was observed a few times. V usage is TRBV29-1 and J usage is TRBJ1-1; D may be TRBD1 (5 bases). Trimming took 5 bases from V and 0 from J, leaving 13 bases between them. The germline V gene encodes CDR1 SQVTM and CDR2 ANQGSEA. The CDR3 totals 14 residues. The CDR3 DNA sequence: TGCAGCGTTCGGGGGAGGGCTTTGAACACTGAAGCTTTCTTT. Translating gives CSVRGRALNTEAFF.

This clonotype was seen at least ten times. The CDR3 DNA is TGTGCCAGCAGCCAAGAACGCGCCGGCGGAATCCTAGGCTATGGCTACACCTTC. It encodes CASSQERAGGILGYGYTF. The rearrangement uses TRBV4-2 and TRBJ1-2; D uncertain. Germline values: CDR1 LGHNA, CDR2 YNFKEQ. This CDR3 region has 18 residues. Trimming removed 0 bases from V and 4 bases from J, with 21 bases in between.

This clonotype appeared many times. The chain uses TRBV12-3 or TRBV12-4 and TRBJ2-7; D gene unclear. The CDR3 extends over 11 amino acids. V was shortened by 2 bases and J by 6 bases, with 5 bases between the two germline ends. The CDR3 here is CASSLLGEQYF. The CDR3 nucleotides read TGTGCCAGCAGTTTACTGGGCGAGCAGTACTTC.

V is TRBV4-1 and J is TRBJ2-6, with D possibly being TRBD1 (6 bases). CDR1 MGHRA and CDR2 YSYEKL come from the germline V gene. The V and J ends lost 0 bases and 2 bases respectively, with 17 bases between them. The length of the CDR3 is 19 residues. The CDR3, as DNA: TGCGCCAGCAGCCAAGATGGGCAGGGGACCGACACTGGGGCCAACGTCCTGACTTTC. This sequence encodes CASSQDGQGTDTGANVLTF.

For the CDR3, the DNA is TGTGCCAGCAGCCCCTGGGGGCTAAGCTCCTATAATTCACCCCTCCACTTT. It yields the protein CASSPWGLSSYNSPLHF. V gene TRBV14 combines with J gene TRBJ1-6, with D maybe TRBD1 (6 bases). Trimming removed 4 bases at V and 0 bases at J, with 13 bases between. This CDR3 is 17 amino acids long. Germline V lookup: CDR1 SGHDN, CDR2 FVKESK.